The 7 T cell receptor beta chains reported below all come from one sample, sequenced in a study of blood T cells in healthy people across ages. A second PCR, run for roughly 7 to 12 cycles, used a sample-barcoded 5' primer plus a J-beta primer mix. TCRdb passed the 5' RACE reads through MiXCR, listing each CDR3 protein once. The table records under 700,000 distinct CDR3 sequences, 20% to 30% of them present only once. These records were also assigned to another study, of T cells of mothers and their children.

Sequencing was carried out using blood. These receptors were obtained from a boy younger than 18 in good health.

J is TRBJ1-2 and V is TRBV28, with D possibly matching TRBD1 (6 bases). CDR3 length equals 12 residues. V was clipped by 10 bases and J by 2 bases, with 11 bases between them. Germline CDR1 reads MDHEN; CDR2 reads SYDVKM. For the CDR3, the DNA is TGTGCCACCAGACAGGCGAACTATGGCTACACCTTC. It specifies CATRQANYGYTF.

The sample holds one count of this clonotype. Just one base apart from a much larger clone, this may be a read error. V and J are TRBV6-6 and TRBJ1-2; D ambiguous. The CDR3 contains 12 residues. V shed 4 bases and J shed 8 bases, with 11 bases lying between them. Germline V gene data show CDR1 as MNHNY and CDR2 as SVGAGI (reference sequence). For the CDR3, the DNA is TGTGCCAGCAGTTTAGAAAGGTACGGCTACACCTTC. Translated: CASSLERYGYTF.

This clonotype was seen only a few times. V gene TRBV7-3 combines with J gene TRBJ2-1; the D gene could be TRBD1 or TRBD2 (5 bases each). Germline V gene data show CDR1 as SGHTA and CDR2 as FQGTGA. CDR3 length equals 15 residues. Trimming cost V 3 bases and J 7 bases, with 16 bases left between them. CDR3 in DNA: TGTGCCAGCAGCTTTATGGCAGGGTCGGGAAATGAGCAGTTCTTC. Its translation: CASSFMAGSGNEQFF. Combining the CDR3 with reference TRBV7-3 and TRBJ2-1 gives the whole variable domain GAGVSQTPSNKVTEKGKYVELRCDPISGHTALYWYRQSLGQGPEFLIYFQGTGAADDSGLPNDRFFAVRPEGSVSTLKIQRTERGDSAVYLCASSFMAGSGNEQFFGPGTRLTVL.

This clonotype came up a few times. V and J are TRBV29-1 and TRBJ2-7; 9 bases line up with TRBD1. The V gene end was trimmed by 6 bases and the J gene end by 3 bases; junction bases not matched to a gene: 9. Germline V CDR1 and CDR2: SQVTM, ANQGSEA. The length of the CDR3 is 14 residues. CDR3 sequence: CSVERQGEDYEQYF. The CDR3, as DNA: TGCAGCGTCGAGAGACAGGGGGAAGACTACGAGCAGTACTTC.

This clonotype was recorded a few times. The J gene is TRBJ2-7, the V gene TRBV2; D may be TRBD1 (6 bases). The V gene's germline CDR1 is SNHLY and CDR2 FYNNEI. The CDR3 is made up of 15 amino acids. V dropped 6 bases and J dropped 5 bases, with 20 bases sitting between them. In nucleotides, the CDR3 is TGTGCCAGCAGGCAGGGGCAAGGGGCAGGGGACGAGCAGTACTTC. Encoded protein: CASRQGQGAGDEQYF.

This chain joins TRBV15 and TRBJ1-1; D not certain. CDR1 and CDR2 (germline): LNHNV, YYDKDF (reference sequence). V lost 8 bases to trimming and J lost 10 bases, with 17 bases between them. The CDR3 totals 12 residues. This chain's CDR3 is CATEGSSIGAFF. In nucleotides, the CDR3 is TGTGCCACCGAGGGCAGCTCAATCGGAGCTTTCTTT.

The V and J genes are TRBV7-2 and TRBJ1-1; D gene uncertain. The germline CDR1 and CDR2 sequences are SGHTA and FQGNSA. V was trimmed by 4 bases and J by 5 bases, leaving 23 bases between them. This CDR3 comprises 17 residues. The CDR3: CASSSGPGVGEHTEAFF. The CDR3 coding sequence is TGTGCCAGCAGCTCTGGACCGGGAGTTGGTGAACATACTGAAGCTTTCTTT.